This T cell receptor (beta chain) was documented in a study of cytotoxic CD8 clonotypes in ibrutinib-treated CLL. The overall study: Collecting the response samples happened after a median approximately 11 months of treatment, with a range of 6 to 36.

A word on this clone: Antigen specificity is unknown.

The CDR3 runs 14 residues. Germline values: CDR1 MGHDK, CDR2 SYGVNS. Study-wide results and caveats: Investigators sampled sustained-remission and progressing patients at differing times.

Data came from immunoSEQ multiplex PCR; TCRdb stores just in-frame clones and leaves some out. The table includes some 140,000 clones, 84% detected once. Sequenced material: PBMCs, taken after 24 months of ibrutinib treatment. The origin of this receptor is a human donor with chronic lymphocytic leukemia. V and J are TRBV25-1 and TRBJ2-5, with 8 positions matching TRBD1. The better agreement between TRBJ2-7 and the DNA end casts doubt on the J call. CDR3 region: CASSDPQGDDEQYF. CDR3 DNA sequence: TGTGCCAGCAGTGATCCACAGGGGGACGACGAGCAGTACTTC.